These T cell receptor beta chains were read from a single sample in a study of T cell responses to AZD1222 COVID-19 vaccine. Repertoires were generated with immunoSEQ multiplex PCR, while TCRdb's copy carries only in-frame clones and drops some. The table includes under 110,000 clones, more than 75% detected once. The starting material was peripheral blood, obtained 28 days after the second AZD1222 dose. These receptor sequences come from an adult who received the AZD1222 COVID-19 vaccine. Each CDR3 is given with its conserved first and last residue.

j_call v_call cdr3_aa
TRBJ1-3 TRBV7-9 CASSLAGPGNTIYF
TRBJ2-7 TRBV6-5 CASSYSGGQYF
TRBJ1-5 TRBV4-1 CASSLSRDGGKPQHF
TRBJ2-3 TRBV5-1 CASSLPSGEVDTQYF
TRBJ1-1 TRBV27 CASSLTSRANTEAFF
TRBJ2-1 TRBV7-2 CASTSTYGTDNEQFF
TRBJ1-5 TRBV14 CASSQDTGGTRHF
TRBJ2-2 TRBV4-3 CASSQETPLAGGTGELFF
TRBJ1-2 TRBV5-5 CASRGTGQHGYTF
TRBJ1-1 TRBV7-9 CASAGRNTEAFF
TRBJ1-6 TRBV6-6 CASILTERNSPLHF
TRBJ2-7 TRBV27 CASSPQAGPDYEQYF
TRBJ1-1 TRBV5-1 CASSRAVRGTEAFF
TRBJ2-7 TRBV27 CASSGPPSYEQYF
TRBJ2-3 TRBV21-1 CASSEFRTGGWLYTDTQYF
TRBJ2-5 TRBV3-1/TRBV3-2 CASSQGLAEETQYF
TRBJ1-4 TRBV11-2 CASSLEGANEKLFF
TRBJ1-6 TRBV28 CASSLTGTGNSPLHF
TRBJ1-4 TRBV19 CASSIEISREKLFF
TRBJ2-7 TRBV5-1 CASSLAATSYEQYF
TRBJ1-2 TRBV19 CASTLAETNYGYTF
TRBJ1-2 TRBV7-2 CASSLDWGTDYGYTF
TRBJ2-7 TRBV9 CASSVTGTSGHEQYF
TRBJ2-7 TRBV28 CASILDRVSYEQYF
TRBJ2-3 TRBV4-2 CASSQVDTPLSTDTQYF
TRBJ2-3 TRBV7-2 CASSWGLAEGNTQYF
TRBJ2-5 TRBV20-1 CSASYSLYQETQYF
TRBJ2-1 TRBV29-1 CSVDRWQTDNEQFF
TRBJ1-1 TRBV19 CASSIGGMLNTEAFF